A selection of T cell receptor beta chains follows, all from one sample in a study of shared clonotypes between healthy human individuals. Using immunoSEQ multiplex PCR, the repertoire was profiled, and TCRdb retains in-frame clones only, with some absent. The sample has approximately 120,000 clones; approximately 70% are singletons. The sequenced sample consisted of memory CD8+ T cells sorted from blood. The receptors here all came from a woman in her twenties or thirties in good health. The CDR3 runs from the conserved cysteine through the conserved F or W. Each record gives: V gene, J gene, clone size, D gene, CDR3 protein, CDR3 DNA. D genes are given only for firm matches. Where a row states a size, it is once, few, many or the class of an expanded clone; other rows omit it.

TRBV19	TRBJ1-5	few	TRBD1	CASSIVGGGSNQPQHF	TGTGCCAGTAGTATTGTAGGGGGCGGAAGCAATCAGCCCCAGCATTTT
TRBV6-7	TRBJ1-5	-	-	CASSYSCQGKSNQPQHF	TGTGCCAGCAGTTACTCGTGCCAGGGAAAAAGTAATCAGCCCCAGCATTTT
TRBV5-4	TRBJ2-3	-	-	CASSLAVTDTQYF	TGTGCCAGCAGCTTGGCGGTCACAGATACGCAGTATTTT
TRBV27	TRBJ2-7	-	-	CASRRLGRYEQYF	TGTGCCAGCAGGAGACTAGGGAGATACGAGCAGTACTTC
TRBV29-1	TRBJ2-1	-	-	CSVGTGFLGVNEQFF	TGCAGCGTGGGCACGGGATTCCTTGGGGTCAATGAGCAGTTCTTC
TRBV7-8	TRBJ1-5	-	-	CASSSRRTNQPQHF	TGTGCCAGCAGCTCGCGACGGACCAATCAGCCCCAGCATTTT
TRBV28	TRBJ1-2	-	-	CASSLLPTVEFGYTF	TGTGCCAGCAGTCTTTTGCCCACAGTTGAGTTTGGCTACACCTTC
TRBV5-1	TRBJ2-7	few	TRBD2	CASSPGLAGVEQYF	TGCGCCAGCAGCCCCGGACTAGCGGGAGTTGAGCAGTACTTC
TRBV28	TRBJ1-1	-	-	CASRPQGVRTEAFF	TGTGCCAGCAGGCCACAGGGTGTGCGCACTGAAGCTTTCTTT
TRBV4-2	TRBJ1-1	-	-	CASSQAHVGTEAFF	TGTGCCAGCAGCCAAGCTCACGTGGGGACTGAAGCTTTCTTT
TRBV7-3	TRBJ1-2	-	-	CASSLGSAGYGYTF	TGTGCCAGCAGCTTAGGTTCAGCCGGCTATGGCTACACCTTC
TRBV11-2	TRBJ1-4	-	-	CASSHRLAPDEKLFF	TGTGCCAGCAGTCATCGCTTAGCCCCAGATGAAAAACTGTTTTTT
TRBV15	TRBJ1-2	few	-	CATSPGDGYTF	TGTGCCACCAGCCCGGGGGATGGCTACACCTTC
TRBV6-5	TRBJ2-2	medium-sized	-	CASSYSEVTELFF	TGTGCCAGCAGTTACTCTGAGGTTACGGAGCTGTTTTTT
TRBV25-1	TRBJ2-3	-	-	CASSEQGRPVTDTQYF	TGTGCCAGCAGTGAACAGGGTAGACCAGTCACAGATACGCAGTATTTT
TRBV5-8	TRBJ2-1	-	TRBD2	CASSFTGTSGNEQFF	TGTGCCAGCAGCTTCACCGGGACTAGCGGGAATGAGCAGTTCTTC
TRBV9	TRBJ2-5	few	TRBD2	CASSVGGSGETQYF	TGTGCCAGCAGCGTAGGCGGGAGCGGAGAGACCCAGTACTTC
TRBV2	TRBJ2-6	-	-	CASRQGSGANVLTF	TGTGCCAGCAGACAGGGCTCCGGGGCCAACGTCCTGACTTTC
TRBV28	TRBJ2-2	-	TRBD1	CASTDRGLLRTGELFF	TGTGCCAGCACCGACAGGGGACTCCTCAGAACCGGGGAGCTGTTTTTT
TRBV29-1	TRBJ1-5	-	TRBD1	CSVRTGESNQPQHF	TGCAGCGTTAGGACAGGGGAGAGCAATCAGCCCCAGCATTTT
TRBV13	TRBJ1-1	-	-	CASSYDRNTEAFF	TGTGCCAGCAGCTACGACAGAAACACTGAAGCTTTCTTT
TRBV5-5	TRBJ1-2	-	TRBD1	CASSPEVGQGGDYGYTF	TGTGCCAGCAGCCCGGAGGTGGGACAGGGAGGCGACTATGGCTACACCTTC
TRBV28	TRBJ2-2	few	-	CASSFASVETGELFF	TGTGCCAGCAGCTTTGCCTCTGTGGAGACCGGGGAGCTGTTTTTT
TRBV7-6	TRBJ2-1	-	-	CASSLGAVDEQFF	TGTGCCAGCAGCCTTGGGGCCGTGGATGAGCAGTTCTTC
TRBV9	TRBJ2-1	many	-	CASSVETSYNEQFF	TGTGCCAGCAGCGTAGAAACTTCCTACAATGAGCAGTTCTTC
TRBV15	TRBJ1-5	-	TRBD1	CATSRDRGDRGQPQHF	TGTGCCACCAGCAGAGATCGTGGAGACAGGGGCCAGCCCCAGCATTTT
TRBV7-2	TRBJ2-7	few	-	CASSLPRHEQYF	TGTGCCAGCAGCTTACCACGCCACGAGCAGTACTTC
TRBV15	TRBJ2-1	once	TRBD2	CATSREFTSGSSEQFF	TGTGCCACCAGCAGAGAATTTACTAGCGGGAGTAGTGAGCAGTTCTTC
TRBV11-2	TRBJ2-1	-	-	CASTDLGFNEQFF	TGTGCCAGCACGGACCTTGGCTTCAATGAGCAGTTCTTC
TRBV6-1	TRBJ2-5	few	-	CASRLEGETQYF	TGTGCCAGCAGACTAGAAGGGGAGACCCAGTACTTC
TRBV19	TRBJ2-1	many	-	CASSMGLRSEQFF	TGTGCCAGTAGTATGGGGTTAAGAAGTGAGCAGTTCTTC
TRBV25-1	TRBJ2-3	few	TRBD2	CASSGGRVDTQYF	TGTGCCAGCAGTGGAGGGAGGGTCGATACGCAGTATTTT
TRBV2	TRBJ1-3	-	-	CASRMDVGSGNTIYF	TGTGCCAGCAGGATGGACGTCGGCTCTGGAAACACCATATATTTT
TRBV27	TRBJ1-5	-	-	CASSLVQGIGQPQHF	TGTGCCAGCAGTTTAGTCCAGGGGATCGGTCAGCCCCAGCATTTT
TRBV14	TRBJ1-4	-	-	CASSQTNEKLFF	TGTGCCAGCAGCCAAACTAATGAAAAACTGTTTTTT
TRBV1	TRBJ2-1	few	-	CTSSQGGGGNEQFF	TGCACCAGCAGCCAAGGGGGAGGTGGCAATGAGCAGTTCTTC
TRBV25-1	TRBJ2-4	-	TRBD2	CASSGGTSGSGSKNIQYF	TGTGCCAGCAGTGGCGGGACTAGCGGGAGTGGTAGCAAAAACATTCAGTACTTC
TRBV5-6	TRBJ2-7	-	-	CASSFSPLGSYEQYF	TGTGCCAGCAGCTTTAGTCCGTTGGGGTCCTACGAGCAGTACTTC
TRBV28	TRBJ2-3	-	-	CASRAWGALLYTQYF	TGTGCCAGCAGAGCCTGGGGGGCCCTTTTATATACGCAGTATTTT
TRBV5-6	TRBJ1-2	-	-	CASSSRAYYGYTF	TGTGCCAGCAGCTCCCGGGCTTACTATGGCTACACCTTC
TRBV6-1	TRBJ1-5	-	-	CASSEYVQSNQPQHF	TGTGCCAGCAGTGAATATGTGCAGAGCAATCAGCCCCAGCATTTT
TRBV29-1	TRBJ1-1	-	-	CSVVPGRGNTEAFF	TGCAGCGTTGTTCCAGGGAGGGGGAACACTGAAGCTTTCTTT
TRBV2	TRBJ1-2	few	-	CASSGQTGGYTF	TGTGCCAGCAGTGGACAGACGGGTGGCTACACCTTC
TRBV6-6	TRBJ2-1	-	-	CASSYSRPGEGEQFF	TGTGCCAGCAGTTACTCTCGACCCGGAGAGGGTGAGCAGTTCTTC
TRBV5-4	TRBJ2-1	-	-	CAGSGGYEQFF	TGTGCCGGATCCGGGGGCTATGAGCAGTTCTTC